The 14 T cell receptor beta chains below all came from one sample that was sequenced in a study of identical twins. In TCRdb, the 5' RACE reads were re-called with MiXCR into one record per CDR3 protein. The profile covers approximately 630,000 distinct CDR3 sequences, with about 7.6% appearing a single time and around 1.6% taken by the ten largest. This sample was also put to use in a study of yellow fever vaccine responses in identical twins.

What was sequenced was PBMCs. The source of these receptors is a woman in her late teens or twenties in good health.

This clonotype was recorded at least ten times. The V gene is TRBV9, the J gene TRBJ2-1, with TRBD2 identical over 11 bases. Per germline, CDR1 SGDLS and CDR2 YYNGEE. CDR3 length: 19 residues. J was trimmed by 5 bases and V by 0 bases; bases with no gene match: 13. CDR3 coding DNA: TGTGCCAGCAGCGTAGCCGGGACTAGCGGCCCAGGGCCCCACAATGAGCAGTTCTTC. Its translation is CASSVAGTSGPGPHNEQFF.

The chain has TRBV7-8 and TRBJ2-7; 13 nucleotides agree with TRBD2. CDR3 size: 17 residues. The V gene's germline CDR1 is SGHVS and CDR2 FQNEAQ. V gave up 3 bases and J gave up 3 bases; unmatched junction bases: 8. The CDR3 region has the DNA TGTGCCAGCAGCTTCGTTGAAGGGACTAGCGGGAACTACGAGCAGTACTTC. It translates to CASSFVEGTSGNYEQYF. Drawing the rest from reference TRBV7-8 and TRBJ2-7, the complete variable domain is GAGVSQSPRYKVAKRGQDVALRCDPISGHVSLFWYQQALGQGPEFLTYFQNEAQLDKSGLPSDRFFAERPEGSVSTLKIQRTQQEDSAVYLCASSFVEGTSGNYEQYFGPGTRLTVT.

This clonotype was recorded at least ten times. The chain carries TRBV10-3 and TRBJ2-3; no clear D. Trimming shortened V by 0 bases and J by 3 bases, and 7 bases separated the two germline ends. This CDR3 contains 14 residues. The germline V gene encodes CDR1 ENHRY and CDR2 SYGVKD. The CDR3 DNA reads as TGTGCCATCAGTGAGTCTGCGATAACAGATACGCAGTATTTT. Protein product: CAISESAITDTQYF.

This clonotype was detected only a few times. The V call is TRBV28, the J call TRBJ2-3; 9 nucleotides agree with TRBD1. V shed 6 bases, J shed 5 bases, and the junction held 15 bases outside the gene matches. The length of the CDR3 is 17 residues. Germline values: CDR1 MDHEN, CDR2 SYDVKM. CDR3 nucleotide sequence: TGTGCCAGCAGCCCCGGAGGGGGACAGGGTTTTGGAGATACGCAGTATTTT. Protein sequence: CASSPGGGQGFGDTQYF.

This clonotype has a count of ten or more. V and J are TRBV12-3 or TRBV12-4 and TRBJ1-5, with 7 positions matching TRBD1. V gave up 7 bases and J gave up 3 bases; unmatched junction bases: 6. The CDR3 spans 14 residues. The CDR3 sequence is CASTSTGNNQPQHF. The CDR3 bases are TGTGCCAGCACTTCGACAGGGAACAATCAGCCCCAGCATTTT.

This clonotype appeared a few times. The CDR3 coding sequence is TGTGCCAGCAGCATAGCGGCGTACAATGAGCAGTTCTTC. As protein: CASSIAAYNEQFF. The V call is TRBV28, the J call TRBJ2-1, with a possible D match to TRBD2 (6 bases). Looked up from germline, CDR1 is MDHEN and CDR2 is SYDVKM. V lost 6 bases and J lost 4, with 10 bases in between. This CDR3 has 13 amino acids.

In its sample, this clonotype was seen many times. An end of the junction differs from the germline gene, which may be a read error. The chain carries TRBV5-1 and TRBJ2-3; D gene uncertain. Per the germline V gene, CDR1 is SGHRS and CDR2 is YFSETQ. The CDR3 spans 11 residues. Here the CDR3 reads CASRLGPSQYF. The CDR3 DNA is TGCGCCAGCAGGTTGGGTCCCTCGCAGTATTTT.

This clonotype was found many times. The CDR3 DNA sequence: TGTGCCAGCAGTTACCCCGGGAGTAACTATGGCTACACCTTC. Its translation: CASSYPGSNYGYTF. The chain carries TRBV6-5 and TRBJ1-2; D is unclear. The ends were cut back, 2 bases at V and 1 base at J, with 8 bases in the middle. The CDR3 is 14 residues long. The germline CDR1 and CDR2 sequences are MNHEY and SVGAGI.

J is TRBJ2-1 and V is TRBV7-9; D uncertain. V was shortened by 1 base and J by 4 bases, with 11 bases between the two germline ends. The CDR3 runs 15 residues. CDR1 is SEHNR and CDR2 is FQNEAQ in the germline V gene (reference sequence). The CDR3 reads CASSLDGVVYNEQFF. In DNA, the CDR3 is TGTGCCAGCAGCTTAGATGGAGTTGTGTACAATGAGCAGTTCTTC.

The chain uses TRBV7-9 and TRBJ1-4; weak D call: TRBD1 (5 bases). Germline lookup yields CDR1 SEHNR and CDR2 FQNEAQ (reference sequence). CDR3 length: 15 amino acids. Trimming pared 5 bases from V and 4 bases from J, leaving 14 bases between. The CDR3 sequence is CASSGGQGGNEKLFF. CDR3 DNA: TGTGCCAGCAGCGGCGGGCAGGGCGGTAATGAAAAACTGTTTTTT.

This clonotype was seen a few times. The chain combines TRBV7-2 with TRBJ2-3, with 13 bases fitting TRBD2. Germline CDR1 is SGHTA and CDR2 is FQGNSA. CDR3 length: 16 amino acids. The V segment lost 0 bases and the J segment 7 bases; nucleotides outside the gene matches: 4. The CDR3 sequence is CASSLAPTSGRYTQYF. CDR3 DNA sequence: TGTGCCAGCAGCTTAGCTCCGACTAGCGGGAGGTATACGCAGTATTTT. Supplemented by reference TRBV7-2 and TRBJ2-3, the full variable domain reads GAGVSQSPSNKVTEKGKDVELRCDPISGHTALYWYRQSLGQGLEFLIYFQGNSAPDKSGLPSDRFSAERTGGSVSTLTIQRTQQEDSAVYLCASSLAPTSGRYTQYFGPGTRLTVL.

This clonotype appeared a few times. The chain recombines TRBV20-1 with TRBJ2-6; 7 nucleotides agree with TRBD1. The CDR3 loop spans 16 amino acids. With V trimmed by 7 bases and J by 0 bases, 9 bases remained unmatched. The germline V gene encodes CDR1 DFQATT and CDR2 SNEGSKA (reference sequence). The CDR3 is CSVRGRDSSGANVLTF. The CDR3 nucleotides read TGCAGTGTCAGGGGCAGGGACAGCTCTGGGGCCAACGTCCTGACTTTC.

This clonotype has ten or more counts. The V call is TRBV7-9, the J call TRBJ2-4; TRBD1 aligns across 9 bases. Germline V gene sequence: CDR1 SEHNR, CDR2 FQNEAQ (reference sequence). CDR3 length: 14 residues. The V and J ends lost 5 bases and 5 bases, in that order; junction bases with no gene match: 4. CDR3 region: CASSQQGAQNIQYF. The CDR3 DNA reads as TGTGCCAGCAGCCAACAGGGGGCTCAAAACATTCAGTACTTC.

The V and J genes are TRBV20-1 and TRBJ1-5; D remains ambiguous. This CDR3 has 11 residues. Germline V gives CDR1 DFQATT, CDR2 SNEGSKA (reference sequence). V lost 0 bases to trimming and J lost 12 bases, with 9 bases between them. The CDR3, as DNA: TGCAGTGCTAGAGACCCCCCGGACCAGCATTTT. Protein sequence: CSARDPPDQHF.